Presented here are 24 T cell receptor beta chains from one specimen sequenced in a study of T cells in Graves' hyperthyroidism and ophthalmopathy. From RNA transcripts, TCR beta CDR3 regions were amplified. First-round RT-PCR of the TCR CDR3 relied on the HTBI primer set. TCRdb used MiXCR to reprocess the multiplex PCR reads, holding one entry per CDR3 protein. The sample lists some 740,000 distinct CDR3 sequences; 13% to 15% were seen once. Sequenced sample: blood. The source of these receptors is a woman aged 18 to 35 with Graves' hyperthyroidism.

This clonotype occurred many times. This chain links TRBV20-1 with TRBJ1-5, with a possible D match to TRBD1 (6 bases). Trimming removed 3 bases from V and 2 bases from J, with 14 bases in between. Germline assignment: CDR1 DFQATT and CDR2 SNEGSKA (reference sequence). This CDR3 has 15 residues. The CDR3 spells CSASWGPGGNQPQHF. The CDR3 bases are TGCAGTGCTAGTTGGGGGCCGGGGGGCAATCAGCCCCAGCATTTT.

This clonotype has ten or more counts. V gene TRBV6-1 combines with J gene TRBJ1-1, with 10 nucleotides matching TRBD1. The CDR3 covers 15 residues. Unmatched junction bases numbered 4, after V lost 6 bases and J lost 0 bases. Germline V gives CDR1 MNHNS, CDR2 SASEGT. The CDR3 sequence is CASRRQGALNTEAFF. In DNA form, the CDR3 reads TGTGCCAGCAGGAGACAGGGGGCCCTGAACACTGAAGCTTTCTTT.

This clonotype was counted between two and nine times. The chain couples TRBV7-9 to TRBJ1-2; TRBD1 is a possible D gene (6 bases). The CDR3 totals 13 residues. CDR1 and CDR2 (germline): SEHNR, FQNEAQ (reference sequence). V was trimmed by 4 bases and J by 6 bases, leaving 12 bases between them. The CDR3 loop is CASSSGAGHGYTF. The CDR3 DNA sequence: TGTGCCAGCAGCTCGGGGGCAGGGCATGGCTACACCTTC.

Ten or more counts support this clonotype. One junction end disagrees with the germline gene, perhaps due to a read error. V is TRBV7-2 and J is TRBJ2-1; 9 nucleotides line up with TRBD2. CDR3 size: 16 residues. From germline, CDR1 is SGHTA and CDR2 FQGNSA. CDR3 amino acids: CASSSPGTSRYNGQFF. In DNA, the CDR3 is TGTGCCAGCAGCTCCCCCGGGACTAGCAGGTACAATGGGCAGTTCTTC.

This clonotype was picked up many times. J is TRBJ1-6 and V is TRBV30; D is uncertain. The CDR3 is 15 amino acids. V was pared by 1 base and J by 8 bases, with 15 bases between. CDR1 GTSNPN and CDR2 SVGIG come from the germline V gene (reference sequence). The CDR3 DNA reads TGTGCCTGGAGTGCAGGCGCTTCGGCGGATTCACCCCTCCACTTT. It is translated as CAWSAGASADSPLHF. Full variable domain (outside the CDR3, taken from reference TRBV30 and TRBJ1-6): SQTIHQWPATLVQPVGSPLSLECTVEGTSNPNLYWYRQAAGRGLQLLFYSVGIGQISSEVPQNLSASRPQDRQFILSSKKLLLSDSGFYLCAWSAGASADSPLHFGNGTRLTVT.

In this sample, this clonotype turned up many times. The chain uses TRBV20-1 and TRBJ2-7, with 9 bases lining up with TRBD2. V lost 0 bases, J lost 1 base, and 1 base stayed unmatched. CDR1 and CDR2 from the germline V gene are DFQATT and SNEGSKA (reference sequence). This CDR3 has 14 residues. DNA of the CDR3: TGCAGTGCTAGAGATAGCGGGAGATCCTACGAGCAGTACTTC. It yields the protein CSARDSGRSYEQYF.

There are a few counts of this clonotype. The V call is TRBV2, the J call TRBJ2-7, with D possibly TRBD2 on 6 matching bases. Germline lookup yields CDR1 SNHLY and CDR2 FYNNEI. V lost 1 base, J lost 2 bases, and 12 bases lay in between. This CDR3 comprises 15 residues. CDR3 DNA sequence: TGTGCCAGCAGTGAAGGGAGGGGCCTAGCCTACGAGCAGTACTTC. Translating gives CASSEGRGLAYEQYF.

This clonotype was recorded a few times. The genes are TRBV7-9 and TRBJ1-2; D not certain. This CDR3 region has 14 residues. CDR1 and CDR2 from the germline V gene are SEHNR and FQNEAQ (reference sequence). Trimming took off 2 bases at V and 5 bases at J, with 12 bases between the two ends. DNA for the CDR3: TGTGCCAGCAGCTTAAGAGACATGGTTTATGGCTACACCTTC. Its translation is CASSLRDMVYGYTF.

This clonotype showed up just a few times. The chain uses TRBV5-4 and TRBJ2-3; 9 bases match TRBD2. Germline trimming cut 3 bases from V and 3 bases from J; bases unmatched to any gene: 8. The germline CDR1 and CDR2 sequences are SGHNT and YYREEE (reference sequence). The length of the CDR3 is 16 residues. DNA of the CDR3: TGTGCCAGCAGCTCTATTAGCGGGAGCCGAACAGATACGCAGTATTTT. As protein: CASSSISGSRTDTQYF. Looking up the rest from reference TRBV5-4 and TRBJ2-3 gives the full variable domain: ETGVTQSPTHLIKTRGQQVTLRCSSQSGHNTVSWYQQALGQGPQFIFQYYREEENGRGNFPPRFSGLQFPNYSSELNVNALELDDSALYLCASSSISGSRTDTQYFGPGTRLTVL.

The chain employs TRBV7-9 and TRBJ2-7; D unresolved. The CDR3 covers 11 residues. With 5 bases removed from V and 5 bases from J, the gap between germline ends came to 7 bases. Germline V gene data show CDR1 as SEHNR and CDR2 as FQNEAQ (reference sequence). In nucleotides, the CDR3 is TGTGCCAGCAGCGGAGAAAACGAGCAGTACTTC. Its protein product is CASSGENEQYF.

This clonotype came up many times. V is TRBV20-1 and J is TRBJ1-5, with 9 positions matching TRBD1. The trim removed 6 bases at V and 2 bases at J, leaving 11 bases unmatched. The CDR3 is 16 amino acids. Germline lookup yields CDR1 DFQATT and CDR2 SNEGSKA (reference sequence). The CDR3 loop reads CSASARDRGGNQPQHF. The CDR3 region has the DNA TGCAGTGCCAGTGCTAGAGACAGGGGGGGCAATCAGCCCCAGCATTTT.

This clonotype was observed many times. The CDR3 spells CASFKNPGTADGYTF. Written as DNA, the CDR3 is TGTGCCAGCTTTAAGAACCCCGGGACTGCCGATGGCTACACCTTC. The V gene is TRBV18, the J gene TRBJ1-2, with D perhaps TRBD1 (5 bases). Germline loops: CDR1 KGHSH, CDR2 LQKENI. The V and J ends lost 7 bases and 6 bases respectively, with 21 bases between them. The CDR3 runs 15 residues. The complete variable domain, with remaining parts taken from reference TRBV18 and TRBJ1-2, reads NAGVMQNPRHLVRRRGQEARLRCSPMKGHSHVYWYRQLPEEGLKFMVYLQKENIIDESGMPKERFSAEFPKEGPSILRIQQVVRGDSAAYFCASFKNPGTADGYTFGSGTRLTVV.

This clonotype was counted many times. This chain uses TRBV7-2 with TRBJ2-5; D is undetermined. V was clipped by 5 bases and J by 2 bases, with 18 bases between them. There are 16 residues in the CDR3. The germline CDR1 and CDR2 sequences are SGHTA and FQGNSA. This CDR3 is CASSQSWADSQETQYF. The CDR3 nucleotides are TGTGCCAGCAGCCAGAGTTGGGCGGATTCACAAGAGACCCAGTACTTC. Based on the CDR3 plus reference TRBV7-2 and TRBJ2-5, the full variable domain is GAGVSQSPSNKVTEKGKDVELRCDPISGHTALYWYRQSLGQGLEFLIYFQGNSAPDKSGLPSDRFSAERTGGSVSTLTIQRTQQEDSAVYLCASSQSWADSQETQYFGPGTRLLVL.

This clonotype was recorded many times. This sequence joins TRBV15 and TRBJ2-7, with a possible D match to TRBD1 (6 bases). Looked up from germline, CDR1 is LNHNV and CDR2 is YYDKDF (reference sequence). The V end lost 1 base, the J end lost 3 bases, and 10 bases lay between the germline ends. The CDR3 runs 14 residues. CDR3 loop: CATSRGKQGYEQYF. Written as DNA, the CDR3 is TGTGCCACCAGCAGAGGGAAACAGGGCTACGAGCAGTACTTC.

This chain connects TRBV2 to TRBJ2-1; no clear D. Germline values: CDR1 SNHLY, CDR2 FYNNEI. The CDR3 spans 14 residues. Trimming left V 4 bases short and J 6 bases short, with 13 bases between. CDR3 protein: CASSANYTLNEQFF. The DNA of the CDR3 is TGTGCCAGCAGTGCTAACTATACACTCAATGAGCAGTTCTTC.

The chain couples TRBV6-1 to TRBJ2-1; 9 nucleotides match TRBD2. This CDR3 is 15 amino acids long. The junction had 8 bases not matched to a gene; V was cut back by 5 bases and J by 6 bases. Germline assignment: CDR1 MNHNS and CDR2 SASEGT. CDR3: CASSPSGRKANEQFF. The DNA of the CDR3 is TGTGCCAGCAGTCCCAGCGGGAGGAAGGCCAATGAGCAGTTCTTC.

This clonotype was seen at least ten times. This chain links TRBV30 with TRBJ1-6, with D possibly being TRBD1 (5 bases). Trimming stripped 3 bases from V and 14 bases from J, with 17 bases between. This CDR3 contains 13 residues. Per germline, CDR1 GTSNPN and CDR2 SVGIG (reference sequence). The CDR3 DNA sequence: TGTGCCTGGAGCGGGACTTCCCCTATGTCCCTCCACTTT. It is translated as CAWSGTSPMSLHF.

This clonotype has a count of ten or more. The J gene is TRBJ1-2, the V gene TRBV11-2; 10 nucleotides line up with TRBD1. This CDR3 spans 15 amino acids. The V gene's germline CDR1 is SGHAT and CDR2 FQNNGV. Trimming removed 5 bases from V and 8 bases from J; junction bases left unmatched: 11. CDR3 sequence (DNA): TGTGCCAGCAGCCGCGGTAGACAGGGGGCGCGCGGCTACACCTTC. Protein product: CASSRGRQGARGYTF.

This clonotype showed up just a few times. The chain is built from TRBV12-3 or TRBV12-4 and TRBJ1-1; D unresolved. This CDR3 spans 15 amino acids. With 5 bases removed from V and 0 bases from J, the gap between germline ends came to 13 bases. The CDR3 nucleotides are TGTGCCAGCAGTCGGACGAGTTCGATGAACACTGAAGCTTTCTTT. Translating gives CASSRTSSMNTEAFF.

This clonotype was counted a few times. The genes are TRBV19 and TRBJ2-1, with D possibly matching TRBD2 (5 bases). Per the germline V gene, CDR1 is LNHDA and CDR2 is SQIVND (reference sequence). CDR3 length: 18 amino acids. Trimming took off 5 bases at V and 2 bases at J, with 22 bases between the two ends. CDR3 nucleotide sequence: TGTGCCAGTAGTTTGCGGGCGGGCTCCCAGCATCCCTACAATGAGCAGTTCTTC. Its translation is CASSLRAGSQHPYNEQFF. Supplemented by reference TRBV19 and TRBJ2-1, the full variable domain reads DGGITQSPKYLFRKEGQNVTLSCEQNLNHDAMYWYRQDPGQGLRLIYYSQIVNDFQKGDIAEGYSVSREKKESFPLTVTSAQKNPTAFYLCASSLRAGSQHPYNEQFFGPGTRLTVL.

This clonotype turned up a few times. This chain uses TRBV28 with TRBJ2-4; TRBD2 matches 13 bases. This CDR3 contains 19 residues. CDR1 and CDR2 from the germline V gene are MDHEN and SYDVKM. V dropped 5 bases and J dropped 1; count of bases not matched to a gene: 11. The CDR3 loop reads CASSLGLAGFPGAKNIQYF. CDR3 nucleotides: TGTGCCAGCAGTCTGGGACTAGCGGGATTCCCGGGGGCCAAAAACATTCAGTACTTC.

The chain has TRBV5-4 and TRBJ2-5, with unresolved D. This CDR3 has 13 amino acids. Trimming cost V 0 bases and J 7 bases, with 10 bases left between them. Germline lookup yields CDR1 SGHNT and CDR2 YYREEE (reference sequence). CDR3 DNA sequence: TGTGCCAGCAGCTTGGTCCCTCAACGGACCCAGTACTTC. This codes for CASSLVPQRTQYF.

Details on this clonotype: A clone one base away is much larger, so this may be a read error. The V call is TRBV7-9, the J call TRBJ2-1, with no clear D. The ends were cut back, 8 bases at V and 11 bases at J, with 16 bases in the middle. Germline V gene data show CDR1 as SEHNR and CDR2 as FQNEAQ (reference sequence). This CDR3 comprises 12 residues. The chain's CDR3 is CASGLVLAQQFF. The CDR3, as DNA: TGTGCCAGCGGCCTGGTATTAGCTCAGCAGTTCTTC.

The sample holds a few counts of this clonotype. The gene calls are TRBV12-3 or TRBV12-4 and TRBJ1-5, with 7 bases fitting TRBD1. V dropped 7 bases and J dropped 3; count of bases not matched to a gene: 3. The CDR3 is 13 amino acids. The CDR3 coding sequence is TGTGCCAGCAAAGGGACAGACAATCAGCCCCAGCATTTT. This gives the protein CASKGTDNQPQHF.